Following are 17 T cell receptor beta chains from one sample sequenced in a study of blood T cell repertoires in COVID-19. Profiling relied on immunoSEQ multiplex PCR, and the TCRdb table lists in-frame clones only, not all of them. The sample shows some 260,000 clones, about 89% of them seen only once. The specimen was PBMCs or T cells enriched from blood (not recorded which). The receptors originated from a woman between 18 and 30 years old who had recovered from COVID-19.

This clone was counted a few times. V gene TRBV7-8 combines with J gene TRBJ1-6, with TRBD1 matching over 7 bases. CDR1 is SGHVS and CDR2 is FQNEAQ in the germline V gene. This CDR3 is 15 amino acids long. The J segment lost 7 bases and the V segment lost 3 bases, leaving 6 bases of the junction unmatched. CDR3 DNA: TGTGCCAGCAGCTTTGAGACAGGGCCCAATTCACCCCTCCACTTT. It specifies CASSFETGPNSPLHF.

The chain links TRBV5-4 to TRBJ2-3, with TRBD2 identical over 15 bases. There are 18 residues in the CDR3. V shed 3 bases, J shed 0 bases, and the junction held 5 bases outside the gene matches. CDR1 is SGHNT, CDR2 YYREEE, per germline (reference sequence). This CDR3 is CASSSGTSGGPSTDTQYF. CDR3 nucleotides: TGTGCCAGCAGCTCGGGGACTAGCGGGGGGCCGAGCACAGATACGCAGTATTTT.

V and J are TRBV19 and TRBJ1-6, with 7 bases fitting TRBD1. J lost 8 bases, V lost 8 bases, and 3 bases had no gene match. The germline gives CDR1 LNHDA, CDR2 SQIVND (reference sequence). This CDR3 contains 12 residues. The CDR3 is CASGTGDSPLHF. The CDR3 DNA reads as TGTGCCAGTGGAACAGGGGATTCACCCCTCCACTTT.

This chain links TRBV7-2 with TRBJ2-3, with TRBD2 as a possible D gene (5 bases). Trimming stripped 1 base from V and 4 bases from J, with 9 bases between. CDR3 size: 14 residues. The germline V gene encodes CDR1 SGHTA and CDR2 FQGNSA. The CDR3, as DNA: TGTGCCAGCAGCTTAGTTAACGGGGCAGATACGCAGTATTTT. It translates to CASSLVNGADTQYF. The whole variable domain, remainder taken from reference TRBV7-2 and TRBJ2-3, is GAGVSQSPSNKVTEKGKDVELRCDPISGHTALYWYRQSLGQGLEFLIYFQGNSAPDKSGLPSDRFSAERTGGSVSTLTIQRTQQEDSAVYLCASSLVNGADTQYFGPGTRLTVL.

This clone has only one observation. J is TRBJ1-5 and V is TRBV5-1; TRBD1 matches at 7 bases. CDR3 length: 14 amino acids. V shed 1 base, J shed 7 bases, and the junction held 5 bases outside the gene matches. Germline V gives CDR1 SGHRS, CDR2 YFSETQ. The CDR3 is CASSLRGQGQPQHF. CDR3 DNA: TGCGCCAGCAGCTTGAGGGGGCAGGGACAGCCCCAGCATTTT.

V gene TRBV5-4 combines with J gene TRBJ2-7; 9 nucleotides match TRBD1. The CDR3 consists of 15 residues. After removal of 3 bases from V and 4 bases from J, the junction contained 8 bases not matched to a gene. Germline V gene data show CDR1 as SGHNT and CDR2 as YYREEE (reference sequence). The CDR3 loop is CASSSTGGERYEQYF. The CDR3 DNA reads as TGTGCCAGCAGCTCAACAGGGGGCGAACGTTACGAGCAGTACTTC.

The CDR3 DNA is TGCGCCAGCAGCTTGGCGACGACAAACACTGAAGCTTTCTTT. It specifies CASSLATTNTEAFF. V and J are TRBV5-1 and TRBJ1-1; D unresolved. Germline V gene sequence: CDR1 SGHRS, CDR2 YFSETQ. This CDR3 comprises 14 residues. Deletions cut 0 bases from V and 2 bases from J, with 8 bases between.

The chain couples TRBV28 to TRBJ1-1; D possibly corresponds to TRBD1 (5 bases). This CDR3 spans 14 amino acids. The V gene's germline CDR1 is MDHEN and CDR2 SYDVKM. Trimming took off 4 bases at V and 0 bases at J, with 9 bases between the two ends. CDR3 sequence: CASSWGGLNTEAFF. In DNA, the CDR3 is TGTGCCAGCAGTTGGGGGGGTCTGAACACTGAAGCTTTCTTT.

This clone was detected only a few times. CDR3 sequence: CASSLPTSGADTQYF. The CDR3 coding sequence is TGTGCCAGCAGCCTCCCGACTAGCGGGGCAGATACGCAGTATTTT. This chain joins TRBV4-2 and TRBJ2-3, with 11 positions matching TRBD2. This CDR3 is 15 amino acids long. The germline CDR1 and CDR2 sequences are LGHNA and YNFKEQ. The trim removed 4 bases at V and 4 bases at J, leaving 4 bases unmatched.

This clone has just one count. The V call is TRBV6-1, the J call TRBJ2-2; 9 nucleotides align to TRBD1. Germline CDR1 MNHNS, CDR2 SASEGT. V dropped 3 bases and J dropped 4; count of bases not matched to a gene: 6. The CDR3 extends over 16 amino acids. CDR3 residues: CASSDRGTGFTGELFF. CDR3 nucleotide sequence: TGTGCCAGCAGTGACCGCGGGACAGGGTTCACCGGGGAGCTGTTTTTT.

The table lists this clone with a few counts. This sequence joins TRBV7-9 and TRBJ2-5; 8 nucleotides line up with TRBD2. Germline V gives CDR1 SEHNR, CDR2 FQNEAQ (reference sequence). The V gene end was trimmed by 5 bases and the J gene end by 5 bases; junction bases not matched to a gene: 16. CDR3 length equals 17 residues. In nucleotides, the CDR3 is TGTGCCAGCAGCACCCGTGAAGCGAGCGGGGGTGGGGAGACCCAGTACTTC. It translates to CASSTREASGGGETQYF. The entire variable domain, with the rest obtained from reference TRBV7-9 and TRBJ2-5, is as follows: DTGVSQNPRHKITKRGQNVTFRCDPISEHNRLYWYRQTLGQGPEFLTYFQNEAQLEKSRLLSDRFSAERPKGSFSTLEIQRTEQGDSAMYLCASSTREASGGGETQYFGPGTRLLVL.

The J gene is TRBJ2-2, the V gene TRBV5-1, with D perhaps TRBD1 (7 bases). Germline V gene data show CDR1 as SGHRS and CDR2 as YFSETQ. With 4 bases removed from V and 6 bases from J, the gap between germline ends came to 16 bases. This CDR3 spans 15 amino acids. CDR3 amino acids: CASSTGTAGSGELFF. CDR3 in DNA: TGCGCCAGCAGCACAGGGACAGCGGGCTCCGGGGAGCTGTTTTTT.

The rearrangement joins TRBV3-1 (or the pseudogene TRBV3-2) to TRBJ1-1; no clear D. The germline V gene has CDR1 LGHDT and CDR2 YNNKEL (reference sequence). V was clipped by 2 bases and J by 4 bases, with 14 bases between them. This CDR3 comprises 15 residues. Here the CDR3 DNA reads TGTGCCAGCAGCCAATACTCCCCCTCGGGCACTGAAGCTTTCTTT. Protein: CASSQYSPSGTEAFF.

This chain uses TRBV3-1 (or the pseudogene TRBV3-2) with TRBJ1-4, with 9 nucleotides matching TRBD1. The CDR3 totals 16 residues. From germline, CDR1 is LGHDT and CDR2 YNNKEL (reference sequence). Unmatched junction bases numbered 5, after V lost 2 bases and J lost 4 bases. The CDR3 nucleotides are TGTGCCAGCAGCCAACGAGGGACAGGGTTTAATGAAAAACTGTTTTTT. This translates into CASSQRGTGFNEKLFF.

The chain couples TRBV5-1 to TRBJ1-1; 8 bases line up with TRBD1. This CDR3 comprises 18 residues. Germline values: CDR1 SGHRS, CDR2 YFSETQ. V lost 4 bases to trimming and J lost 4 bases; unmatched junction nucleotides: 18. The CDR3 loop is CASSLNRGTGRIGTEAFF. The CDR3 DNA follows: TGCGCCAGCAGCCTGAACAGGGGGACAGGTAGGATCGGCACTGAAGCTTTCTTT.

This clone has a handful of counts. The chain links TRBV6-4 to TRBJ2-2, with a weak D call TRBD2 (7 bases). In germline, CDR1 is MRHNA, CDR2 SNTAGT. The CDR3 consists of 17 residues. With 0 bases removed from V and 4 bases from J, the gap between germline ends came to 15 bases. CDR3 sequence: CASSDSKGEGRTGELFF. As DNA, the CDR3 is TGTGCCAGCAGTGACTCGAAGGGGGAGGGACGCACCGGGGAGCTGTTTTTT.

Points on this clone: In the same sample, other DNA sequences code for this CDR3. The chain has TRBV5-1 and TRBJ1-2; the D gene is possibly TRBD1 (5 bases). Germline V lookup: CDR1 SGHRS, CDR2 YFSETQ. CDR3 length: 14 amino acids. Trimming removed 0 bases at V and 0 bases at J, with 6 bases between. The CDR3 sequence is CASSLGGANYGYTF. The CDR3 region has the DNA TGCGCCAGCAGCTTGGGGGGCGCTAACTATGGCTACACCTTC.